The 17 T cell receptor beta chains below were found in one sample sequenced in a study of blood T cell repertoires in COVID-19. Method: immunoSEQ multiplex PCR; TCRdb's copy keeps in-frame clones and lacks some. This sample carries about 68,000 clones, roughly 85% of them seen once, and the ten largest clones take approximately 25%. Source material: peripheral blood. These receptors came from a man aged 50 to 59 with acute or convalescent COVID-19.

The chain links TRBV6-2 or TRBV6-3 to TRBJ1-2; 11 positions match TRBD1. CDR3 length: 17 amino acids. After removal of 4 bases from V and 2 bases from J, the junction contained 9 bases not matched to a gene. From germline, CDR1 is MNHEY and CDR2 SVGEGT. In nucleotides, the CDR3 is TGTGCCAGCAGTTCGAAGGACAGGGGGCATGGGAACTATGGCTACACCTTC. Protein: CASSSKDRGHGNYGYTF.

The V and J genes are TRBV6-5 and TRBJ2-7, with 12 positions matching TRBD1. The CDR3 runs 14 residues. Germline V gene sequence: CDR1 MNHEY, CDR2 SVGAGI. The junction had 5 bases not matched to a gene; V was cut back by 6 bases and J by 5 bases. Here the CDR3 DNA reads TGTGCCAGCAGCCTGGGACAGGGGGCCAACGAGCAGTACGTC. Protein sequence: CASSLGQGANEQYV.

In its sample, this clone was seen once. The rearrangement links TRBV4-2 to TRBJ2-5; 7 bases line up with TRBD1. The CDR3 is 14 amino acids. Unmatched junction bases numbered 5, after V lost 2 bases and J lost 5 bases. The V gene's germline CDR1 is LGHNA and CDR2 YNFKEQ. The DNA of the CDR3 is TGTGCCAGCAGCCAACCCGGGACAGTTGAGACCCAGTACTTC. Amino acids: CASSQPGTVETQYF.

V usage is TRBV9 and J usage is TRBJ2-3, with 7 bases aligning to TRBD1. The ends lost 0 bases at V and 4 bases at J; junction bases unmatched: 5. There are 15 residues in the CDR3. The germline V gene has CDR1 SGDLS and CDR2 YYNGEE. CDR3 residues: CASSVDGRGSDTQYF. DNA for the CDR3: TGTGCCAGCAGCGTAGACGGCAGGGGGTCAGATACGCAGTATTTT. Full variable domain (outside the CDR3, taken from reference TRBV9 and TRBJ2-3): DSGVTQTPKHLITATGQRVTLRCSPRSGDLSVYWYQQSLDQGLQFLIQYYNGEERAKGNILERFSAQQFPDLHSELNLSSLELGDSALYFCASSVDGRGSDTQYFGPGTRLTVL.

This chain connects TRBV7-9 to TRBJ2-3; maybe TRBD2 (6 bases). Germline CDR1 is SEHNR and CDR2 is FQNEAQ (reference sequence). This CDR3 comprises 14 residues. V was shortened by 3 bases and J by 2 bases, with 9 bases between the two germline ends. CDR3 protein: CASSLGGATDTQYF. As DNA, the CDR3 is TGTGCCAGCAGCTTGGGCGGGGCCACAGATACGCAGTATTTT.

The genes are TRBV5-4 and TRBJ2-5; 15 nucleotides match TRBD2. Trimming cost V 4 bases and J 4 bases; bases outside gene matches: 11. The CDR3 runs to 18 residues. Germline V gives CDR1 SGHNT, CDR2 YYREEE (reference sequence). CDR3 sequence reads: CASSAGLAGGGSSETQYF. DNA for the CDR3: TGTGCCAGCAGCGCCGGACTAGCGGGGGGGGGTTCTTCAGAGACCCAGTACTTC.

Concerning this clone: The junction and the germline gene differ at one end; a read error may be behind it. The V and J genes are TRBV5-5 and TRBJ1-1, with D tentatively TRBD1 (6 bases). CDR3 length equals 16 residues. Germline V gene data show CDR1 as SGHKS and CDR2 as YYEKEE (reference sequence). The CDR3 loop reads CASNLGLTTGNTEAFF. The CDR3 nucleotides are TGTGCCAGCAACTTGGGGTTGACGACAGGCAACACTGAAGCTTTCTTT.

This clone was seen a single time. The chain uses TRBV4-2 and TRBJ2-7; 7 nucleotides line up with TRBD1. The length of the CDR3 is 15 residues. Germline CDR1 is LGHNA and CDR2 is YNFKEQ. The V gene end was trimmed by 3 bases and the J gene end by 3 bases; junction bases not matched to a gene: 8. This CDR3 reads CASSHFSDRDYEQYF. The CDR3, as DNA: TGTGCCAGCAGCCATTTTTCAGACAGGGACTACGAGCAGTACTTC.

The chain carries TRBV5-1 and TRBJ1-2; D might be TRBD1 (6 bases). CDR1 is SGHRS and CDR2 is YFSETQ in the germline V gene. The V end was cut by 1 base, the J end by 5 bases, with 9 bases between. The CDR3 extends over 13 amino acids. DNA for the CDR3: TGCGCCAGCAGCTTGTCCCAGGGGTATGGCTACACCTTC. Translated, it gives CASSLSQGYGYTF.

A note on this clone: The germline gene is not matched at one end of the junction; a read error may be the cause. The CDR3 loop reads CARSGGGGNYGYTF. CDR3 DNA sequence: TGTGCCCGCAGTGGAGGGGGGGGTAACTATGGCTACACCTTC. This chain links TRBV3-1 (or the pseudogene TRBV3-2) with TRBJ1-2; weak D call: TRBD1 (6 bases). Germline CDR1 is LGHDT and CDR2 is YNNKEL (reference sequence). The CDR3 extends over 14 amino acids.

This rearrangement joins TRBV30 to TRBJ2-5, with 8 bases that match TRBD2. CDR1 GTSNPN and CDR2 SVGIG come from the germline V gene (reference sequence). Trimming cost V 1 base and J 5 bases; bases outside gene matches: 24. The CDR3 sequence is 20 residues long. The chain's CDR3 is CAWSAVTTSYRGGTRETQYF. For the CDR3, the DNA is TGTGCCTGGAGTGCGGTAACGACTAGCTATCGTGGAGGGACTAGGGAGACCCAGTACTTC. Variable domain in full (rest from reference TRBV30 and TRBJ2-5): SQTIHQWPATLVQPVGSPLSLECTVEGTSNPNLYWYRQAAGRGLQLLFYSVGIGQISSEVPQNLSASRPQDRQFILSSKKLLLSDSGFYLCAWSAVTTSYRGGTRETQYFGPGTRLLVL.

The chain carries TRBV18 and TRBJ2-1; 7 nucleotides align to TRBD2. This CDR3 has 14 residues. V was pared by 4 bases and J by 5 bases, with 5 bases of the junction left unmatched. In germline, CDR1 is KGHSH, CDR2 LQKENI. CDR3 sequence: CASSRDGGNNEQFF. The CDR3 nucleotides are TGTGCCAGCTCACGGGACGGGGGGAACAATGAGCAGTTCTTC. Together with reference TRBV18 and TRBJ2-1, the CDR3 gives the full variable domain: NAGVMQNPRHLVRRRGQEARLRCSPMKGHSHVYWYRQLPEEGLKFMVYLQKENIIDESGMPKERFSAEFPKEGPSILRIQQVVRGDSAAYFCASSRDGGNNEQFFGPGTRLTVL.

V usage is TRBV5-4 and J usage is TRBJ2-1, with D perhaps TRBD1 (6 bases). CDR1 and CDR2 (germline): SGHNT, YYREEE (reference sequence). Trimming took off 4 bases at V and 1 base at J, with 15 bases between the two ends. This CDR3 is built from 16 residues. CDR3 residues: CASSEDSLRSYNEQFF. The CDR3 DNA reads as TGTGCCAGCAGCGAGGACAGCCTACGGTCCTACAATGAGCAGTTCTTC.

This clone appeared a single time. The chain carries TRBV9 and TRBJ2-7, with D possibly TRBD2 on 7 matching bases. Germline V CDR1 and CDR2: SGDLS, YYNGEE. This CDR3 comprises 15 residues. Trimming removed 3 bases from V and 7 bases from J, with 20 bases in between. This chain's CDR3 is CASSAVGGGLWEQYF. CDR3 nucleotide sequence: TGTGCCAGCAGCGCGGTGGGAGGGGGTCTGTGGGAGCAGTACTTC.

The chain has TRBV4-2 and TRBJ2-7; tentatively, D is TRBD2 (5 bases). Per the germline V gene, CDR1 is LGHNA and CDR2 is YNFKEQ. This CDR3 has 15 amino acids. The V end was cut by 4 bases, the J end by 6 bases, with 19 bases between. The CDR3 DNA sequence: TGTGCCAGCAGCCCCTGGCTTAGCGCGGGCTCCGAGCAGTACTTC. The encoded protein is CASSPWLSAGSEQYF.

This clone was seen only a few times. The chain employs TRBV5-4 and TRBJ2-5, with D maybe TRBD1 (6 bases). Trimming took 0 bases from V and 2 from J, leaving 14 bases between them. In germline, CDR1 is SGHNT, CDR2 YYREEE (reference sequence). The CDR3 contains 16 residues. DNA of the CDR3: TGTGCCAGCAGCTTGGGTGTTACAGGGACACAAGAGACCCAGTACTTC. Its protein is CASSLGVTGTQETQYF.

The V call is TRBV30, the J call TRBJ2-2; TRBD2 matches 7 bases. This CDR3 region has 12 residues. From germline, CDR1 is GTSNPN and CDR2 SVGIG (reference sequence). With V trimmed by 3 bases and J by 9 bases, 4 bases remained unmatched. The CDR3 region has the DNA TGTGCCTGGAGGAGTAGCGGGTGGGAGCTGTTTTTT. Protein product: CAWRSSGWELFF.